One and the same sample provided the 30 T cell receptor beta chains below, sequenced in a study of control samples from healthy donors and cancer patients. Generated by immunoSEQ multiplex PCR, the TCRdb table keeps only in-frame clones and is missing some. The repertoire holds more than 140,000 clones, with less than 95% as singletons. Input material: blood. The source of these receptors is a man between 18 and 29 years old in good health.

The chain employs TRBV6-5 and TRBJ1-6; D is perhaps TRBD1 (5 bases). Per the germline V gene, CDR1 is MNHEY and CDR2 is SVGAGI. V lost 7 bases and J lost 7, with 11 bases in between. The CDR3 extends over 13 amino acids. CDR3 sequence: CASKRGKNSPLHF. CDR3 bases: TGTGCCAGCAAAAGGGGCAAGAATTCACCCCTCCACTTT.

For the CDR3, the DNA is TGTGCCAGCAGAAGGGACGTGAGCTCCTACGAGCAGTACTTC. Amino acids: CASRRDVSSYEQYF. The gene calls are TRBV5-5 and TRBJ2-7; D may correspond to TRBD1 or TRBD2 (5 bases each). From germline, CDR1 is SGHKS and CDR2 YYEKEE (reference sequence). V shed 5 bases and J shed 0 bases, with 12 bases lying between them. The CDR3 is made up of 14 amino acids.

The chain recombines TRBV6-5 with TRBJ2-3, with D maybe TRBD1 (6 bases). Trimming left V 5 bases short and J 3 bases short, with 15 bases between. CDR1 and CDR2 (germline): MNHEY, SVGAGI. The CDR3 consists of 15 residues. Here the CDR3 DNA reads TGTGCCAGCAGTCTGGACACAGGGCGGACAGATACGCAGTATTTT. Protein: CASSLDTGRTDTQYF.

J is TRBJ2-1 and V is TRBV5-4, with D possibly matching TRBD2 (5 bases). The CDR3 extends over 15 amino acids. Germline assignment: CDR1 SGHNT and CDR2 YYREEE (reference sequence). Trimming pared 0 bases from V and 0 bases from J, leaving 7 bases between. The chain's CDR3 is CASSLGGSSYNEQFF. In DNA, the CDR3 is TGTGCCAGCAGCTTGGGAGGGAGCTCCTACAATGAGCAGTTCTTC.

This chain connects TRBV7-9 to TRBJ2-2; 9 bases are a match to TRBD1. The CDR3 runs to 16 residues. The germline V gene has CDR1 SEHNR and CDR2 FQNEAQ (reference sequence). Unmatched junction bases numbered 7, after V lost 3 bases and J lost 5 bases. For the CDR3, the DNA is TGTGCCAGCAGCTTTGACGGACAGGGGTGGACCGGGGAGCTGTTTTTT. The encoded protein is CASSFDGQGWTGELFF.

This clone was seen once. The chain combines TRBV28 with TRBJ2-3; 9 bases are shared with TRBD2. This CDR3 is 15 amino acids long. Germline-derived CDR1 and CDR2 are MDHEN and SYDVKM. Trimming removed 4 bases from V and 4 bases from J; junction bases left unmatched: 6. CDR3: CASSSAGGQADTQYF. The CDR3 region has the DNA TGTGCCAGCAGTTCCGCGGGGGGGCAGGCAGATACGCAGTATTTT. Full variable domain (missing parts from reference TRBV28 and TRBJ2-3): DVKVTQSSRYLVKRTGEKVFLECVQDMDHENMFWYRQDPGLGLRLIYFSYDVKMKEKGDIPEGYSVSREKKERFSLILESASTNQTSMYLCASSSAGGQADTQYFGPGTRLTVL.

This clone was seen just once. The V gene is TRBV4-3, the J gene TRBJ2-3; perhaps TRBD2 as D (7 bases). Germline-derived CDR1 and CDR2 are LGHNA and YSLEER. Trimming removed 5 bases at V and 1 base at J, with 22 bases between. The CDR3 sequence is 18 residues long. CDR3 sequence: CASSGGGHLRSGTDTQYF. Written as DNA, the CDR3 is TGCGCCAGCAGCGGGGGGGGACACCTGCGTAGTGGCACAGATACGCAGTATTTT.

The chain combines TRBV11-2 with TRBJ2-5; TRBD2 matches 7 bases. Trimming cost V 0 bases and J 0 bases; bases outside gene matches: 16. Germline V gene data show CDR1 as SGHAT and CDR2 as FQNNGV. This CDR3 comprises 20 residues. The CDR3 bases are TGTGCCAGCAGCTTAGATCAGTGGGCCCTCAGCGGGGCCTACCAAGAGACCCAGTACTTC. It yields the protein CASSLDQWALSGAYQETQYF.

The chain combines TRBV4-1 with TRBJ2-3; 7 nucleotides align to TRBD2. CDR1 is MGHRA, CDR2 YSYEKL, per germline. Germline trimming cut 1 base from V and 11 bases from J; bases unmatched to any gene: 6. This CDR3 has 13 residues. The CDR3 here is CASSQASGVEQYF. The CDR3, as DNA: TGCGCCAGCAGCCAAGCCAGCGGGGTAGAGCAGTATTTT.

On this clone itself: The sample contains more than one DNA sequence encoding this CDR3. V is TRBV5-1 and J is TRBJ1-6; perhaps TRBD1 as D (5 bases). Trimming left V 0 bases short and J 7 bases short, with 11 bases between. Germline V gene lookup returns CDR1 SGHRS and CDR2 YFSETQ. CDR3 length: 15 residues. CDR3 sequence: CASSLAGQGNSPLHF. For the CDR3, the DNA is TGCGCCAGCAGCTTGGCCGGGCAGGGCAATTCACCCCTCCACTTT.

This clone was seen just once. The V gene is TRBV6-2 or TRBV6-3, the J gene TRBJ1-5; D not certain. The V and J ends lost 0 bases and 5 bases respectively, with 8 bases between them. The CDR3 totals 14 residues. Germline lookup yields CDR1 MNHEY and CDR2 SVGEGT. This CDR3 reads CASSYSNLHQPQHF. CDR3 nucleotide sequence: TGTGCCAGCAGTTACTCTAACTTACATCAGCCCCAGCATTTT.

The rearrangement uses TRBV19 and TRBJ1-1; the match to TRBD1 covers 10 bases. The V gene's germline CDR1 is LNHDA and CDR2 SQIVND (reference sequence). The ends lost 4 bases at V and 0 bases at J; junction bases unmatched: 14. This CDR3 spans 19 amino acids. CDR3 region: CASSTEGQGLLTVNTEAFF. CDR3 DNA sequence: TGTGCCAGTAGTACCGAGGGACAGGGGCTCCTCACTGTGAACACTGAAGCTTTCTTT.

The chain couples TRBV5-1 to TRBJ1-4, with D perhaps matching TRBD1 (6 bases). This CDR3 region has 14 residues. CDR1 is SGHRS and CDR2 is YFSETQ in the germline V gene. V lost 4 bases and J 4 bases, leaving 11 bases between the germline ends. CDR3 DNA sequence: TGCGCCAGCAGCCTGACAGGAAATAATGAAAAACTGTTTTTT. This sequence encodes CASSLTGNNEKLFF.

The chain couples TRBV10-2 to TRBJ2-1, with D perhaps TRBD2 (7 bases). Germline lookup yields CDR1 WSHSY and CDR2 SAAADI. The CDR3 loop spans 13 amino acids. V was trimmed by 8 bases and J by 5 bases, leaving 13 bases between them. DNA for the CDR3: TGCGCCAGCGGTAGGGGGGGCAACAATGAGCAGTTCTTC. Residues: CASGRGGNNEQFF.

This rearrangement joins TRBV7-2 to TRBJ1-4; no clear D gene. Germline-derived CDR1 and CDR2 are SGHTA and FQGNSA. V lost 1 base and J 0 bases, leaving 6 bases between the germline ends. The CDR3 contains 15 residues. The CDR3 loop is CASSLVAATNEKLFF. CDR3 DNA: TGTGCCAGCAGCTTAGTAGCGGCAACTAATGAAAAACTGTTTTTT.

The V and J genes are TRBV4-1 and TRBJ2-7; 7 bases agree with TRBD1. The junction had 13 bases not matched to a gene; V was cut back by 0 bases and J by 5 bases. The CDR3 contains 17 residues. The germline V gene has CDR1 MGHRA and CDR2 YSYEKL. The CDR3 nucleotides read TGCGCCAGCAGCCAAGATTCGACAGGGCGTTACAGAGACGAGCAGTACTTC. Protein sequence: CASSQDSTGRYRDEQYF.

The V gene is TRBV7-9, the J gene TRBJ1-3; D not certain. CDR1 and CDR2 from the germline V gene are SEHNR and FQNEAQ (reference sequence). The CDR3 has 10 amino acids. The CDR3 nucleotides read TGTGATTCCCTGGGAAACACCATATATTTT. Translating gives CDSLGNTIYF.

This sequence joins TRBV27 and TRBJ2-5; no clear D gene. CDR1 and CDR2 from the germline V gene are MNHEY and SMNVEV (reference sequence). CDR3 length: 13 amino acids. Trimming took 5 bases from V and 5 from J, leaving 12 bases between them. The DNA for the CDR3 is TGTGCCAGCAGTCTATATAATCGGGAGACCCAGTACTTC. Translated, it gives CASSLYNRETQYF.

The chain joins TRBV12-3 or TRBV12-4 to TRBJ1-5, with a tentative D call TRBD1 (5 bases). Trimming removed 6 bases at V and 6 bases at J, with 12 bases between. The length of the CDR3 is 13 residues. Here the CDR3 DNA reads TGTGCCAGCAGACCCTCTCAGGGTCAGCCCCAGCATTTT. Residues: CASRPSQGQPQHF.

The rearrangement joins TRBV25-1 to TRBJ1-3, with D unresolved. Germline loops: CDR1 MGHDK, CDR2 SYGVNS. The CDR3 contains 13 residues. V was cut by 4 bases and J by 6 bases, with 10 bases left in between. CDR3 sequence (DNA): TGTGCCAGCAGTGCCTCGCCCGTAAACACCATATATTTT. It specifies CASSASPVNTIYF.

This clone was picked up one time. The CDR3 loop is CASSLGAGGGSPLHF. As DNA, the CDR3 is TGTGCCAGCAGCTTAGGAGCAGGGGGAGGTTCACCCCTCCACTTT. V is TRBV7-2 and J is TRBJ1-6, with 7 bases identical to TRBD1. CDR1 is SGHTA and CDR2 is FQGNSA in the germline V gene. With V trimmed by 1 base and J by 9 bases, 6 bases remained unmatched. This CDR3 contains 15 residues.

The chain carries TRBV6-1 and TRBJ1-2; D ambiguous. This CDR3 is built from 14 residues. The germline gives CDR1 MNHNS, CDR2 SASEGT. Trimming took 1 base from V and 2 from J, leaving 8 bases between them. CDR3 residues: CASSEGVLNYGYTF. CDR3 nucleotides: TGTGCCAGCAGTGAAGGGGTTCTAAACTATGGCTACACCTTC.

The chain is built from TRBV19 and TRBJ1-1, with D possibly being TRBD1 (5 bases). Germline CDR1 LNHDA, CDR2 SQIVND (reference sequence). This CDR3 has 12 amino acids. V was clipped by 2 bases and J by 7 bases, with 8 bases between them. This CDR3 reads CASSITGLEAFF. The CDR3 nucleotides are TGTGCCAGTAGTATAACAGGCCTTGAAGCTTTCTTT.

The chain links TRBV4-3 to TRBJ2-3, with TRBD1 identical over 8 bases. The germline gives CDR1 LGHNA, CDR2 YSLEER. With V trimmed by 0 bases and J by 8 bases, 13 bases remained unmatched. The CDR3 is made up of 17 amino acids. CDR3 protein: CASSQDTVGQGAGTQYF. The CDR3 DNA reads TGCGCCAGCAGCCAAGATACGGTAGGGCAGGGGGCTGGTACGCAGTATTTT.

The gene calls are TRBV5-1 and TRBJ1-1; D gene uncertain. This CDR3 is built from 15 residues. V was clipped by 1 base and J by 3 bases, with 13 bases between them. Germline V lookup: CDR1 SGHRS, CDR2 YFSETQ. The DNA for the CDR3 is TGCGCCAGCAGCTTGCGAGGACCGGAGGACACTGAAGCTTTCTTT. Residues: CASSLRGPEDTEAFF.

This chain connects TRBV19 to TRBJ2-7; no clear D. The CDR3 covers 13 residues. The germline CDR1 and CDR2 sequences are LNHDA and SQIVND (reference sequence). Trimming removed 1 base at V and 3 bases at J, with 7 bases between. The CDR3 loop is CASSIADGYEQYF. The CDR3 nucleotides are TGTGCCAGTAGTATAGCGGACGGCTACGAGCAGTACTTC.

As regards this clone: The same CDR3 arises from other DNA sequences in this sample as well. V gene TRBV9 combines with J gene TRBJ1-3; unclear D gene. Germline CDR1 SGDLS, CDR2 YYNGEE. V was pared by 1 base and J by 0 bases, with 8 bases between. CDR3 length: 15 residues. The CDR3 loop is CASSVSGSSGNTIYF. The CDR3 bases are TGTGCCAGCAGCGTATCTGGGTCCTCTGGAAACACCATATATTTT. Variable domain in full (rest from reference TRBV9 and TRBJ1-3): DSGVTQTPKHLITATGQRVTLRCSPRSGDLSVYWYQQSLDQGLQFLIQYYNGEERAKGNILERFSAQQFPDLHSELNLSSLELGDSALYFCASSVSGSSGNTIYFGEGSWLTVV.

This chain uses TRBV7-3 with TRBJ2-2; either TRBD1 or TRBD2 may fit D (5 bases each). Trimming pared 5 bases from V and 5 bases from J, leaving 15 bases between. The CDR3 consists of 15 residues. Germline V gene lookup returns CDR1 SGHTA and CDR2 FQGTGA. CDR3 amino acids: CASSVGGATTGELFF. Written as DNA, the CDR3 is TGTGCCAGCAGCGTTGGGGGAGCGACGACCGGGGAGCTGTTTTTT.

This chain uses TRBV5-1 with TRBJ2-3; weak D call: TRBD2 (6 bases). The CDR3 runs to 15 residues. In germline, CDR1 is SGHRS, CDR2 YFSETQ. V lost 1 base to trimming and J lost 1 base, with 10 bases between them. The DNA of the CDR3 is TGCGCCAGCAGCTTGTGGGGGGAGCGCACAGATACGCAGTATTTT. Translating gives CASSLWGERTDTQYF.

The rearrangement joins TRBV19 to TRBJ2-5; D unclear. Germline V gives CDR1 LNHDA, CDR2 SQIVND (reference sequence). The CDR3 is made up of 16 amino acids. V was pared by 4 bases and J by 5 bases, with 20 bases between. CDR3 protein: CASSKHPKTIRETQYF. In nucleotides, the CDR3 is TGTGCCAGTAGTAAACACCCAAAGACGATAAGGGAGACCCAGTACTTC.